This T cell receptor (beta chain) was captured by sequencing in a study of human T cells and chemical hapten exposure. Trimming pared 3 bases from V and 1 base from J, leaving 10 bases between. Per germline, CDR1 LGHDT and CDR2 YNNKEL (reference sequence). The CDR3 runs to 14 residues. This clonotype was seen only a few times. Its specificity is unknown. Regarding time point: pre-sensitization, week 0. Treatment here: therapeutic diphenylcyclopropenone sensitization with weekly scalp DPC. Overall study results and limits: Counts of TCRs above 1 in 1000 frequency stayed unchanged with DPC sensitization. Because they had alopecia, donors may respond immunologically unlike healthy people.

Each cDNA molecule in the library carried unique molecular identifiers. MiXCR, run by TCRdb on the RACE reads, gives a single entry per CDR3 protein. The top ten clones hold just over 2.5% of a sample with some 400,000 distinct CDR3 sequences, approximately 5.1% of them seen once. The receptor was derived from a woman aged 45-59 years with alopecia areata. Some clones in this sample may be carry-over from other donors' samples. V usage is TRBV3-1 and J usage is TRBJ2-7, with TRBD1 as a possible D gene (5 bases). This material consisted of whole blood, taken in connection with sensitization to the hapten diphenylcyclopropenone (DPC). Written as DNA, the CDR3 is TGTGCCAGCAGCCATATGGGGCAGTCCTACGAGCAGTACTTC. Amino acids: CASSHMGQSYEQYF.